Reported below is one T cell receptor beta chain. Its antigen is undetermined. The data are from a study of cytomegalovirus exposure and HLA in healthy donors. Study results and limitations: The study put some 150 TCR beta chains on its list as cytomegalovirus-associated.

Clones were read by immunoSEQ multiplex PCR, and TCRdb kept only the in-frame ones, dropping some. Of 260,000 or so clones in the sample, 87% were seen once. A roughly 120-subject validation cohort, separate from the 666-subject first cohort, supplied the donors. The CDR3 is 16 amino acids. Trimming removed 2 bases at V and 2 bases at J, with 13 bases between. Germline V lookup: CDR1 GTSNPN, CDR2 SVGIG (reference sequence). This chain uses TRBV30 with TRBJ2-6; a weak D match, TRBD1 (5 bases). This clonotype originated in a man aged 18-30 years in good health and CMV-seronegative. Sequenced material: PBMCs. The CDR3 loop reads CAWSTWAGTGANVLTF. The DNA of the CDR3 is TGTGCCTGGAGTACCTGGGCAGGGACTGGGGCCAACGTCCTGACTTTC.